The clone carrying this T cell receptor (beta chain) was detected once. These data originate in a study of cytomegalovirus exposure and HLA in healthy donors. Using immunoSEQ multiplex PCR, the repertoire was profiled, and TCRdb retains in-frame clones only, with some absent. The table includes about 200,000 clones, roughly 88% detected once. The V and J ends lost 3 bases and 3 bases respectively, with 15 bases between them. CDR1 is SNHLY, CDR2 FYNNEI, per germline. The CDR3 has 16 residues. Sequencing used PBMCs. V usage is TRBV2 and J usage is TRBJ1-5; D not resolved. This TCR was sampled from a woman under 40 in good health and CMV-seropositive. The DNA of the CDR3 is TGTGCCAGCAGTGAGTTGGGCGGGAGTTTCAATCAGCCCCAGCATTTT. The encoded protein is CASSELGGSFNQPQHF. The full variable domain, with the rest looked up from reference TRBV2 and TRBJ1-5, is EPEVTQTPSHQVTQMGQEVILRCVPISNHLYFYWYRQILGQKVEFLVSFYNNEISEKSEIFDDQFSVERPDGSNFTLKIRSTKLEDSAMYFCASSELGGSFNQPQHFGDGTRLSIL.